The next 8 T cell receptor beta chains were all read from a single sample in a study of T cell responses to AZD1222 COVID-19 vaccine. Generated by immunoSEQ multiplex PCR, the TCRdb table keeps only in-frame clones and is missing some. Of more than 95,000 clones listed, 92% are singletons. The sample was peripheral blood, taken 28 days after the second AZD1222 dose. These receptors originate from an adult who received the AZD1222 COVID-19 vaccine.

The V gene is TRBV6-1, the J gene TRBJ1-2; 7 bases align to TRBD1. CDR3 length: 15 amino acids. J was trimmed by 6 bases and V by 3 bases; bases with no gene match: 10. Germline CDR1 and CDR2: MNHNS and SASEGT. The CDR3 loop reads CASSDEGAPRDGYTF. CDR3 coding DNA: TGTGCCAGCAGTGATGAGGGGGCTCCCCGGGATGGCTACACCTTC.

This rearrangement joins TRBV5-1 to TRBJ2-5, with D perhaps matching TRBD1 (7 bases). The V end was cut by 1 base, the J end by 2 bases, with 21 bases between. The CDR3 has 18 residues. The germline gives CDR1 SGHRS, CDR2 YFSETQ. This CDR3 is CASSLNSGAGGSQETQYF. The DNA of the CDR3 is TGCGCCAGCAGCTTGAATTCGGGGGCAGGGGGATCACAAGAGACCCAGTACTTC.

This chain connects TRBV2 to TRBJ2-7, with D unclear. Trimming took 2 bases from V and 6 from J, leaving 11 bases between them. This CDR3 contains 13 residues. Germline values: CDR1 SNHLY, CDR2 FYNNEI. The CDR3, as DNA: TGTGCCAGCAGTGAAAATGTAGGCGTCGAGCAGTACTTC. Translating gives CASSENVGVEQYF.

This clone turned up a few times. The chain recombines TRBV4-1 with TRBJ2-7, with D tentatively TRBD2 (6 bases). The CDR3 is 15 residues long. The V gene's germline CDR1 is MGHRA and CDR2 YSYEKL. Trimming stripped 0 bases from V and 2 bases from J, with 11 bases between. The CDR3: CASSQETGGTYEQYF. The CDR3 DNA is TGCGCCAGCAGCCAAGAAACCGGCGGGACCTACGAGCAGTACTTC.

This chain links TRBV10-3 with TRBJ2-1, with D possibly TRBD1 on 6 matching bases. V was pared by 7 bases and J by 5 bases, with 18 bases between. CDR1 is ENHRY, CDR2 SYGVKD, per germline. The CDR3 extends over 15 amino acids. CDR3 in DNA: TGTGCCATCAAAAAGTCCGGGGACAACAACAATGAGCAGTTCTTC. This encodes CAIKKSGDNNNEQFF.

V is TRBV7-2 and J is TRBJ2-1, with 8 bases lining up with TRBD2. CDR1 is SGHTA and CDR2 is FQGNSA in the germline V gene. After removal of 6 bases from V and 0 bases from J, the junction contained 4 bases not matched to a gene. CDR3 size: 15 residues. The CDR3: CASSLAGSSYNEQFF. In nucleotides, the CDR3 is TGTGCCAGCAGTCTAGCGGGTAGCTCCTACAATGAGCAGTTCTTC.

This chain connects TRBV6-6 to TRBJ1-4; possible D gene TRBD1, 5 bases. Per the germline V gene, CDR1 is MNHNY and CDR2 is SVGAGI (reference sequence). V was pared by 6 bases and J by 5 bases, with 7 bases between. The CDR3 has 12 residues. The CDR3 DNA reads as TGTGCCAGCAGCCAGGGAAATGAAAAACTGTTTTTT. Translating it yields CASSQGNEKLFF.

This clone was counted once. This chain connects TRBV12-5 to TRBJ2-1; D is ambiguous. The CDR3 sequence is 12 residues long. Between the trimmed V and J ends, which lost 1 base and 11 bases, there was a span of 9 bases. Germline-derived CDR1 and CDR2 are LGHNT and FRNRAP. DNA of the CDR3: TGTGCTAGTGGTTTGGAAGCGCGTAAGCAGTTCTTC. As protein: CASGLEARKQFF.